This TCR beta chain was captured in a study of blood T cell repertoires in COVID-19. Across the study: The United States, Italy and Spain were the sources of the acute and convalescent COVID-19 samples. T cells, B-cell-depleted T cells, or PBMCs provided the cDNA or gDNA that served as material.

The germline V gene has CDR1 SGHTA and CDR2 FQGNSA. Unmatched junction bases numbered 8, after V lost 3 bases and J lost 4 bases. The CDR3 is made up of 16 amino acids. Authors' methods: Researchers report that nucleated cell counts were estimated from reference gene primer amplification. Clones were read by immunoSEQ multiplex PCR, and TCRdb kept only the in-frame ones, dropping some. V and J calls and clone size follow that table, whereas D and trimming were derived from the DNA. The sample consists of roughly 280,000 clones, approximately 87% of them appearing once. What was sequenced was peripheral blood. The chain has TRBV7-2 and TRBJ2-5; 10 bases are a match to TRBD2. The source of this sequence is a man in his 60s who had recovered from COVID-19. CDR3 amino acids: CASSFTAGGSRETQYF. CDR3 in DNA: TGTGCCAGCAGCTTCACAGCGGGGGGGTCAAGAGAGACCCAGTACTTC.